A selection of T cell receptor beta chains follows, all from one sample in a study of cytomegalovirus exposure and HLA in healthy donors. Data came from immunoSEQ multiplex PCR; TCRdb stores just in-frame clones and leaves some out. Of 100,000 or so clones listed, about two thirds are singletons. The sample consisted of PBMCs. Receptors were obtained from a man aged 45-60 years in good health and CMV-seronegative. Each CDR3 is given with its conserved first and last residue. The D gene is left open where the match is weak. Expanded clones are given a class, and other clones once, few, many or no size at all.

J gene,clone size,D gene,V gene,CDR3 DNA,CDR3 protein
TRBJ2-7,NA,TRBD1,TRBV2,TGTGCCAGCAGGGGCTTGACAGGGGGCCTCGAGCAGTACTTC,CASRGLTGGLEQYF
TRBJ1-1,once,NA,TRBV7-9,TGTGCCAGCAGCTTAGGGCAGGGAAACACTGAAGCTTTCTTT,CASSLGQGNTEAFF
TRBJ2-1,few,TRBD1,TRBV11-3,TGTGCCAGCAGCTTAGAGGGACAGGGGTACAATGAGCAGTTCTTC,CASSLEGQGYNEQFF
TRBJ2-7,few,NA,TRBV7-9,TGTGCCAGCAGCTCCGCCCGCAGTAGGCCGGGCTCCTACGAGCAGTACTTC,CASSSARSRPGSYEQYF
TRBJ2-3,NA,NA,TRBV18,TGTGCCAGCTCACTACTAGCTCCCACTAGCACAGATACGCAGTATTTT,CASSLLAPTSTDTQYF
TRBJ2-5,NA,NA,TRBV10-1,TGCGCCAGCAGTGAGTCAGTTGGAGGGGGCGCGGAAGAGACCCAGTACTTC,CASSESVGGGAEETQYF
TRBJ1-5,NA,NA,TRBV28,TGTGCCAGCCGCGGACAGTATAGCAATCAGCCCCAGCATTTT,CASRGQYSNQPQHF
TRBJ1-4,NA,NA,TRBV5-6,TGTGCCAGCAGCCCGAGGGGGATAGGGGGAAAACTGTTTTTT,CASSPRGIGGKLFF
TRBJ1-5,NA,NA,TRBV19,TGTGCCAGTAGTTTCGCCAGCGGCAATCAGCCCCAGCATTTT,CASSFASGNQPQHF
TRBJ2-1,NA,TRBD1,TRBV18,TGTGCCAGCTCACCTCCCGGGACAGGGACCTACAATGAGCAGTTCTTC,CASSPPGTGTYNEQFF
TRBJ2-3,NA,NA,TRBV19,TGTGCCAGTAGTATACGAGCCACAGGTTCGGATACGCAGTATTTT,CASSIRATGSDTQYF
TRBJ2-2,NA,NA,TRBV11-2,TGTGCCAGCAGCTTCAGAGGTACCGGGGAGCTGTTTTTT,CASSFRGTGELFF
TRBJ2-1,NA,NA,TRBV10-3,TGTGCCATCAGTGGCCCGGCGGGGACCTACAATGAGCAGTTCTTC,CAISGPAGTYNEQFF
TRBJ2-5,NA,TRBD2,TRBV7-4,TGTGCCAGCAGAGGGCTAGCGGGAGACGAGACCCAGTACTTC,CASRGLAGDETQYF
TRBJ2-7,NA,NA,TRBV7-9,TGTGCCAGCAGCCCAGAAACACGGTACTTC,CASSPETRYF
TRBJ1-2,NA,TRBD1,TRBV10-1,TGCGCCAGCAGTTACAGGACAGGGGGTTATGGCTACACCTTC,CASSYRTGGYGYTF
TRBJ2-7,NA,TRBD2,TRBV4-1,TGCGCCAGCAGCCAACCGACTAGCGGATCCTACGAGCAGTACTTC,CASSQPTSGSYEQYF
TRBJ2-7,NA,TRBD1,TRBV7-9,TGTGCCAGCAGCTTAGGGACAGGGGATGCTTATGAGCAGTACTTC,CASSLGTGDAYEQYF
TRBJ1-2,NA,NA,TRBV12-5,TGTGCTAGTGGCTCCGGACAGAATATCTATGGCTACACCTTC,CASGSGQNIYGYTF
TRBJ1-2,once,TRBD1,TRBV9,TGTGCCAGCAGCTCCGAGGGGACAGGGCGACTTTATGGCTACACCTTC,CASSSEGTGRLYGYTF
TRBJ2-4,NA,NA,TRBV2,TGTGCCAGCAGTCAATCCGGGACTTTTTTCACCCTAGCCAAAAACATTCAGTACTTC,CASSQSGTFFTLAKNIQYF
TRBJ2-7,NA,NA,TRBV4-1,TGCGCCAGCAGCCAAGATGAGAACCTAAAGTACTTC,CASSQDENLKYF
TRBJ2-3,NA,NA,TRBV2,TGTGCCAGCAGTGATGGCGGCCCCCCAGATACGCAGTATTTT,CASSDGGPPDTQYF
TRBJ2-5,NA,NA,TRBV7-2,TGTGCCAGCAGCCCACCAGGGGTACGGAAGACCCAGTACTTC,CASSPPGVRKTQYF
TRBJ2-5,NA,NA,TRBV5-1,TGCGCCAGCAGCTTGGGACAGCAAGAGACCCAGTACTTC,CASSLGQQETQYF
TRBJ2-7,once,TRBD1,TRBV28,TGTGCCAGCAGTTTAGGGGACAGGACCCCCTACGAGCAGTACTTC,CASSLGDRTPYEQYF
TRBJ1-1,NA,NA,TRBV7-3,TGTGCCAGCAGCTTAGGGGGAGGTACTGAAGCTTTCTTT,CASSLGGGTEAFF
TRBJ2-3,NA,TRBD2,TRBV19,TGTGCCAGTAGTATACTAGCGGGGGGGCGCACAGATACGCAGTATTTT,CASSILAGGRTDTQYF
TRBJ1-2,NA,NA,TRBV27,TGTGCCAGCGGTAGTAGCGCTAACTATGGCTACACCTTC,CASGSSANYGYTF
TRBJ2-1,NA,TRBD2,TRBV19,TGTGCCAGTAGTATAGATCGCACTAGCGCCAATGAGCAGTTCTTC,CASSIDRTSANEQFF
TRBJ2-7,NA,TRBD2,TRBV27,TGTGCCAGCAGTTTAGCTAGCGGGGGGTCCTACGAGCAGTACTTC,CASSLASGGSYEQYF
TRBJ2-1,NA,NA,TRBV28,TGTGCCAGCAGTTTCTGGGGGCCCAATGAGCAGTTCTTC,CASSFWGPNEQFF
TRBJ1-1,once,NA,TRBV7-9,TGTGCCAGCAGCTCTCCCCAGGGGAAAGCTTTCTTT,CASSSPQGKAFF
TRBJ1-5,NA,TRBD1,TRBV6-5,TGTGCCAGCAGTCAATCCGACAGGGGATATCAGCCCCAGCATTTT,CASSQSDRGYQPQHF
TRBJ1-2,few,NA,TRBV6-1,TGTGCCAGCAGTGAAGGAATCAGATTAAACTATGGCTACACCTTC,CASSEGIRLNYGYTF
TRBJ2-5,NA,TRBD1,TRBV5-8,TGTGCCAGCAGCACGGGACAGTTTGGAGAGACCCAGTACTTC,CASSTGQFGETQYF
TRBJ2-1,NA,TRBD2,TRBV18,TGTGCCAGCTCACTCGAAGGACTAGTTAATGAGCAGTTCTTC,CASSLEGLVNEQFF
TRBJ2-7,NA,TRBD2,TRBV7-9,TGTGCCAGCAGGGATAATCGACGGGGACTATACGAGCAGTACTTC,CASRDNRRGLYEQYF
TRBJ1-4,NA,TRBD1,TRBV27,TGTGCCAGCAGCCTTAGGGGGCAGGAAGTCGAAAAACTGTTTTTT,CASSLRGQEVEKLFF
TRBJ1-4,NA,NA,TRBV25-1,TGTGCCAGCAGTGCTACAGAAGAAAATGAAAAACTGTTTTTT,CASSATEENEKLFF
TRBJ2-3,NA,TRBD2,TRBV2,TGTGCCAGCAGTGTGGGGGGACTAGCCACAGATACGCAGTATTTT,CASSVGGLATDTQYF
TRBJ1-3,few,NA,TRBV9,TGTGCCAGCAGCGTACTCGGGGGATCCTCTGGAAACACCATATATTTT,CASSVLGGSSGNTIYF
TRBJ1-5,NA,TRBD1,TRBV28,TGTGCCAGCAGCTTCGTTGCCGGGACAGATAATCAGCCCCAGCATTTT,CASSFVAGTDNQPQHF
TRBJ1-1,NA,NA,TRBV2,TGTGCCAGCAGTGACTCACCGGGGGAAGCTTTCTTT,CASSDSPGEAFF
TRBJ2-3,NA,TRBD1,TRBV2,TGTGCCAGCAGGTCCGGGACAGGGCCAATAGATACGCAGTATTTT,CASRSGTGPIDTQYF
TRBJ2-7,NA,NA,TRBV5-1,TGCGCCAGCAGCTTTGCAGCGAAACCCTACGAGCAGTACTTC,CASSFAAKPYEQYF
TRBJ2-7,NA,TRBD1,TRBV28,TGTGCCAGCAGTTCCCTGGACAGGCCACCCTACGAGCAGTACTTC,CASSSLDRPPYEQYF
TRBJ1-5,once,TRBD1,TRBV27,TGTGCCAGCAGTTTAGGGACAGGGGTTCAGCCCCAGCATTTT,CASSLGTGVQPQHF
TRBJ1-4,NA,NA,TRBV18,TGTGCCAGCTCACCACCTAACCCAGGGAATGAAAAACTGTTTTTT,CASSPPNPGNEKLFF
TRBJ2-7,NA,TRBD2,TRBV28,TGTGCCAGCAGTCCGACTAGCGGGAGCCGGGGGGAGCAGTACTTC,CASSPTSGSRGEQYF
TRBJ1-1,NA,NA,TRBV5-6,TGTGCCAGCAGCCCACTATTGTTCCCTGAAGCTTTCTTT,CASSPLLFPEAFF
TRBJ2-5,NA,TRBD2,TRBV7-9,TGTTCCAGCAGCGGGGAGGAGGAGACCCAGTACTTC,CSSSGEEETQYF